Sequencing of this TCR beta chain was carried out in a study of blood T cells in healthy people across ages (dated by TCRdb to the mid-2010s). For the study in its entirety: In model experiments, roughly one uniquely barcoded TCR beta cDNA molecule per two T cells was captured by template switching. The study measured age-related changes in TCR beta repertoire diversity using deep sequencing normalized with unique cDNA molecular identifiers. The donors were split into four age groups: young (average 16 years), middle-aged (roughly 42), aged (more than 60) and long-lived (under 90). To avoid experimental bias, donors of different ages were randomly spread across the sequencing lanes. For two donors (one aged 18 to 29 and one aged 80 or older), the study analyzed two additional independent replicas of 1 million unique cDNA reads from the same blood draw. What the study reported, not specific to this receptor: Conclusive comparison of naive and antigen-experienced compartments was prevented by the profiling of bulk unsorted PBMCs. Observed TCR beta diversity per million T cells fell roughly linearly with age, and a significant reduction was already apparent by age roughly 40. Estimates of total diversity based on one million sequenced T cells were regarded as lower bounds and as underestimates. A strong correlation was found between observed TCR beta diversity and the percentage of naive T cells measured by flow cytometry. Because donor CMV infection status was unknown, age-related changes in expanded clonotypes were potentially confounded. The long-lived group showed more naive CD4+ T cells, fewer expanded clones and increased TCR diversity than the aged group, suggesting age selection.

Systemically healthy Caucasian individuals from Russia, some 38 in total and aged about 6 to 90 years, were included as donors. Approximately 9.7 milliliters of peripheral blood were drawn from each donor into EDTA-treated Vacutainer tubes. Ficoll-Paque density-gradient centrifugation was used to isolate PBMCs, with at least 6 million per sample. Trizol reagent was used to extract total RNA from the PBMCs, yielding at least 5.5 micrograms per sample. The percentages of naive CD45RAhigh/CD27high T cells were determined by flow cytometry on a PBMC aliquot from every donor. The method was 5' RACE. TCRdb lists the instrument as Illumina HiSeq 2500. The second PCR ran for roughly 6 to 11 cycles and used a J-beta primer mix along with a sample-barcoded 5' primer. A template-switch 5' adaptor carrying 12 random nucleotides introduced a unique molecular identifier onto each TCR beta cDNA molecule. Each sample yielded at least 2.5 million CDR3-containing paired-end reads. The Mint cDNA synthesis kit, primed by a TRBC-specific oligonucleotide, was used to synthesize first-strand cDNA from all RNA. Following uracil-DNA glycosylase treatment, all cDNA underwent a first 18-cycle PCR with the universal primers M1SS and BC2_uni_R. On the study's bioinformatics: For normalization, 1 million high-quality reads were randomly selected from each sample, with every read carrying a distinct molecular identifier. Reads with shared molecular identifiers were discarded instead of being binned into consensus sequences. MiTCR, with a Q25 quality threshold and the strictest error-elimination algorithm, was used for CDR3 identification, clonotype clustering and error correction. A nonparametric unseen species model with Euler transformation was used to estimate a lower bound on total TCR beta diversity. TCRdb took the public reads, trimmed them with fastp at Q25, ran MiXCR for clone calling and kept in-frame beta chains. Here each entry gathers all rows of one CDR3 protein and keeps the most common genes and DNA. TCRdb assigned the V and J calls; the authors' analysis was not used. The sample table lists about 810,000 distinct CDR3 sequences, approximately 35% of them with a count of one. The ten largest clonotypes hold over 10% of the sample.

This clonotype has a single count. The antigen it binds to is not known. Base qualities are not at hand, and no much larger clone is one base apart. A single read offers scant evidence. Per the germline V gene, ENHRY is the CDR1 and SYGVKD is the CDR2. From V the trimming removes 3 bases and from J it removes 5 bases, while the gene matches leave 4 bases of the junction unaccounted for. The CDR3, cysteine through phenylalanine, is 14 amino acids long. The entry retains the CDR3 DNA only, 42 bases that are in frame from base 1. The chain links TRBV10-3 with TRBJ2-7; TRBD2 matches 10 bases in the middle. This clonotype originated in a man between 18 and 29 years old in good health. Sequenced input: blood. The nucleotides are TGTGCCATCAGTGATGGGCTAGCGGGGGACGAGCAGTACTTC. Its coded protein is CAISDGLAGDEQYF.